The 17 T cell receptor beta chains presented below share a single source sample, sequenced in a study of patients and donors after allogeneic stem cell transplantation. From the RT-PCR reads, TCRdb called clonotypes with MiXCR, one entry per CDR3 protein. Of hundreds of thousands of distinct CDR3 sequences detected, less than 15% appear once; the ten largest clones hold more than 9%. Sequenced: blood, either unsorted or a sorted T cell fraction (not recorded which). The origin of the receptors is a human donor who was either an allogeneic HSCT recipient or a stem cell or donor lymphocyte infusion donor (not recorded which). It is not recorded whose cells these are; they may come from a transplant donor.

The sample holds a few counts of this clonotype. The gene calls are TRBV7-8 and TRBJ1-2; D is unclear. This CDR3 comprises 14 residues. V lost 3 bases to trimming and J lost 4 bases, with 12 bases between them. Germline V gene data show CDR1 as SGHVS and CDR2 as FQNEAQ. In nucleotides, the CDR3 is TGTGCCAGCAGCTTTGAGCGAAGTGCCTATGGCTACACCTTC. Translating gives CASSFERSAYGYTF. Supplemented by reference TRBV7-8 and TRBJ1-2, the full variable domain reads GAGVSQSPRYKVAKRGQDVALRCDPISGHVSLFWYQQALGQGPEFLTYFQNEAQLDKSGLPSDRFFAERPEGSVSTLKIQRTQQEDSAVYLCASSFERSAYGYTFGSGTRLTVV.

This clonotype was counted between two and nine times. Here the CDR3 reads CASSLAADLWASEAFF. The CDR3 DNA sequence: TGCGCCAGCAGCTTGGCCGCGGATCTGTGGGCGTCTGAAGCTTTCTTT. The chain recombines TRBV5-1 with TRBJ1-1; D call uncertain. Looked up from germline, CDR1 is SGHRS and CDR2 is YFSETQ. Trimming stripped 0 bases from V and 6 bases from J, with 18 bases between. There are 16 residues in the CDR3.

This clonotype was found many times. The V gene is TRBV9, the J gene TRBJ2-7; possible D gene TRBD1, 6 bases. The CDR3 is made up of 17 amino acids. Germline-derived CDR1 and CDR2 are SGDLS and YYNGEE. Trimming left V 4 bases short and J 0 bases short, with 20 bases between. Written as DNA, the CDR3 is TGTGCCAGCAGCCTATCGACTCCGGGACAAAGCTCCTACGAGCAGTACTTC. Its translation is CASSLSTPGQSSYEQYF.

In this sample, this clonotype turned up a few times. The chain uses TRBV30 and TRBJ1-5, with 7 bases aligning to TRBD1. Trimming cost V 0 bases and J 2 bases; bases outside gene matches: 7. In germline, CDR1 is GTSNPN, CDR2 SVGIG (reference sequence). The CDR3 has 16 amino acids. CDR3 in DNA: TGTGCCTGGAGTGTACGTGTAGGGACAGGCAATCAGCCCCAGCATTTT. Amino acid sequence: CAWSVRVGTGNQPQHF.

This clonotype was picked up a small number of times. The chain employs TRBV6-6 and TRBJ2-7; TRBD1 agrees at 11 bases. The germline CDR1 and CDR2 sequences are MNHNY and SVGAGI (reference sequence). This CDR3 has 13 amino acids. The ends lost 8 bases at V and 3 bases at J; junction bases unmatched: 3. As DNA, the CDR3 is TGTGCCAGCCGGGGACAGGGGGTCTACGAGCAGTACTTC. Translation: CASRGQGVYEQYF.

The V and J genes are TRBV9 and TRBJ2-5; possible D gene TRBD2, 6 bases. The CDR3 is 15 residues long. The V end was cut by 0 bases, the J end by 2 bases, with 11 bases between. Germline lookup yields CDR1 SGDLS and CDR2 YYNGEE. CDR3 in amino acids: CASSVEAGRQETQYF. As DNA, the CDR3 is TGTGCCAGCAGCGTAGAAGCGGGCCGTCAAGAGACCCAGTACTTC.

As DNA, the CDR3 is TGTGCCAGCAGTACCATGACAGGGACTGGCTACACCTTC. Translated: CASSTMTGTGYTF. V and J are TRBV3-1 and TRBJ1-2, with 7 bases that match TRBD1. Germline V lookup: CDR1 LGHDT, CDR2 YNNKEL (reference sequence). With 6 bases clipped from V and 7 bases from J, the junction kept 8 bases outside the gene matches. This CDR3 has 13 amino acids.

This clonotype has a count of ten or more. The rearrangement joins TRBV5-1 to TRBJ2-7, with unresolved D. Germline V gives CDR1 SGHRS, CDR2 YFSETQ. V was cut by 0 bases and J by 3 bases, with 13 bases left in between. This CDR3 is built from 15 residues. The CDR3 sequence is CASSLGSGLSYEQYF. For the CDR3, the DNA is TGCGCCAGCAGCTTGGGAAGTGGCCTAAGCTACGAGCAGTACTTC.

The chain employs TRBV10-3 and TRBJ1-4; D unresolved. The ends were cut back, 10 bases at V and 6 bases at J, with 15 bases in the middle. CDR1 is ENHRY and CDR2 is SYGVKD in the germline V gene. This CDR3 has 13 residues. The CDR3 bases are TGTGCCACCCGCTCGGATAAGGATGAAAAACTGTTTTTT. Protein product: CATRSDKDEKLFF.

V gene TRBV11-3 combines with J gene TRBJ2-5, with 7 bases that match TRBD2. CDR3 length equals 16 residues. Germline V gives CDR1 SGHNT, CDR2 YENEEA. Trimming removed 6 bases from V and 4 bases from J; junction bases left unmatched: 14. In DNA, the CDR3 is TGTGCCAGCAGTCGAGGACTAGTGGCCTCAGGAGAGACCCAGTACTTC. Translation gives CASSRGLVASGETQYF.

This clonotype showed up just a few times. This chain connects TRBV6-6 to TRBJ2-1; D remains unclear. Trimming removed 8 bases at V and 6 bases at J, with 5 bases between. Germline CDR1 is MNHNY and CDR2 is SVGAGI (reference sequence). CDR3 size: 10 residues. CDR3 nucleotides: TGTGCCAGCTTTAGCAATGAGCAGTTCTTC. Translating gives CASFSNEQFF.

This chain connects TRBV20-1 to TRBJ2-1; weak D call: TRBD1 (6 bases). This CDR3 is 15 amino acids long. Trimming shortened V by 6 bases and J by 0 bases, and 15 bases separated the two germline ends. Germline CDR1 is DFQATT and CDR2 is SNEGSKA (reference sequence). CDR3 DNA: TGCAGTGCGGAAGAAGACAGGATCTCCTACAATGAGCAGTTCTTC. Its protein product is CSAEEDRISYNEQFF.

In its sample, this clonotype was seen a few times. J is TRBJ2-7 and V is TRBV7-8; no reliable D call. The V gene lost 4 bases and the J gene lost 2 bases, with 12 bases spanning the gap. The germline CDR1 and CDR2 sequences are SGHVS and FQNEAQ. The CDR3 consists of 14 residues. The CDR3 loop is CASSSGQLTYEQYF. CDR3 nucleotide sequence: TGTGCCAGCAGCTCCGGGCAGCTGACCTACGAGCAGTACTTC.

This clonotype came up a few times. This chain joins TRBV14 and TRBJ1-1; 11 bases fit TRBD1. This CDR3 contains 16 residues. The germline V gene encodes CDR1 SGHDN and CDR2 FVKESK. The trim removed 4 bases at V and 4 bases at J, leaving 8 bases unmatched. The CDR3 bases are TGTGCCAGCAGCCGCCGGACAGGGGGCACCAGCACTGAAGCTTTCTTT. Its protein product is CASSRRTGGTSTEAFF.

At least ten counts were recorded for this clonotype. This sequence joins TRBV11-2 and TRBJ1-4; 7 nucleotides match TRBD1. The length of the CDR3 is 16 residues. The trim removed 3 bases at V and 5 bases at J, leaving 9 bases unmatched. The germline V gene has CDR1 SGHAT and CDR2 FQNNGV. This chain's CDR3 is CASSFRGRRMNEKLFF. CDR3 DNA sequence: TGTGCCAGCAGCTTTAGGGGGCGACGGATGAATGAAAAACTGTTTTTT.

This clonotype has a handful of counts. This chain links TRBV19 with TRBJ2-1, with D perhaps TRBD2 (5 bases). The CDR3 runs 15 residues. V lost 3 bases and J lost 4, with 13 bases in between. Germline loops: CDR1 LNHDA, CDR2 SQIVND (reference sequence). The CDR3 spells CASSIVGVPYNEQFF. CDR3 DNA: TGTGCCAGTAGTATTGTGGGAGTGCCATACAATGAGCAGTTCTTC.

The CDR3 bases are TGTGCCAGCAGCTTAATCAGCACGAACACCGGGGAGCTGTTTTTT. Translated, it gives CASSLISTNTGELFF. V and J are TRBV11-2 and TRBJ2-2; unclear D gene. The CDR3 runs to 15 residues. Germline CDR1 is SGHAT and CDR2 is FQNNGV. V gave up 2 bases and J gave up 0 bases, with 7 bases separating them.